The 11 T cell receptor beta chains below all came from one sample that was sequenced in a study of tumor-infiltrating lymphocytes in primary liver carcinoma. TCR beta cDNA was made from 400 to 500 ng total RNA with a constant-region primer. Three nested multiplex PCR rounds, a slightly modified ARM-PCR method, built the TCR beta libraries. TRBV1-TRBV30 forward and Cbeta reverse primers drove the first two approximately 10-cycle rounds. MiXCR, run by TCRdb on the multiplex PCR reads, gives a single entry per CDR3 protein. The repertoire has 110,000 or so distinct CDR3 sequences, 82% of them found once; the top ten carry more than 15%. From roughly 21-30 mg of unsorted bulk tissue, DNA and RNA were co-extracted together. The sequenced sample consisted of liver tumor tissue from sampling region 3. The subset denotes: tumor region T3, left-lateral pole. The receptors derive from a middle-aged man with primary liver carcinoma and hepatitis B virus infection.

With regard to this clonotype: Germline is not matched at one junction end, which may reflect a read error. The rearrangement uses TRBV4-1 and TRBJ1-2; the D is unclear. The CDR3 is 12 residues long. CDR1 MGHRA and CDR2 YSYEKL come from the germline V gene. The CDR3: CATSQSWDGYTF. In DNA, the CDR3 is TGCGCCACCAGCCAATCATGGGATGGCTACACCTTC.

The V and J genes are TRBV28 and TRBJ2-7; 7 positions agree with TRBD1. V lost 7 bases to trimming and J lost 6 bases; unmatched junction nucleotides: 12. The germline V gene encodes CDR1 MDHEN and CDR2 SYDVKM. This CDR3 has 14 amino acids. This CDR3 is CASTPRGLSSEQYF. The DNA of the CDR3 is TGTGCCAGCACTCCGAGGGGGCTCTCCAGCGAGCAGTACTTC.

In regard to this clonotype: No conserved phenylalanine or tryptophan is present at the end of the CDR3, so a read error is the likely explanation. CDR3 protein: CASSYDGRTNGIYEQYI. As DNA, the CDR3 is TGTGCTAGCAGTTACGATGGGAGGACTAACGGGATCTACGAGCAGTACATC. The chain links TRBV6-2 or TRBV6-3 to TRBJ2-7; a possible D gene is TRBD2 (6 bases). Germline CDR1 is MNHEY and CDR2 is SVGEGT. The CDR3 contains 17 residues.

Regarding this clonotype: Germline and junction disagree at one end, which may indicate a read error. This sequence joins TRBV10-2 and TRBJ2-7; D might be TRBD1 or TRBD2, each matching 5 bases. Germline V CDR1 and CDR2: WSHSY, SAAADI. This CDR3 spans 15 amino acids. The CDR3: CASSEQQLTRDEQYF. The DNA of the CDR3 is TGCGCCAGCAGTGAGCAGCAACTCACGAGGGACGAACAGTACTTC.

Note on this clonotype: Likely a read error: the CDR3 ends without its conserved phenylalanine or tryptophan. The V and J genes are TRBV29-1 and TRBJ1-1; the D is unclear. Germline CDR1 and CDR2: SQVTM and ANQGSEA. The V end was cut by 4 bases, the J end by 4 bases, with 10 bases between. The CDR3 covers 12 residues. The chain's CDR3 is CSVVMGGTEAFY. CDR3 coding DNA: TGCAGCGTTGTGATGGGCGGCACTGAAGCTTTCTAT.

Points on this clonotype: Compared with germline, one end of the junction differs, possibly owing to a read error. This chain's CDR3 is CGALSGRSTDTQYF. CDR3 sequence (DNA): TGCGGTGCCCTGAGCGGAAGAAGCACAGATACGCAATATTTT. The chain recombines TRBV20-1 with TRBJ2-3, with D maybe TRBD2 (5 bases). Germline assignment: CDR1 DFQATT and CDR2 SNEGSKA (reference sequence). The CDR3 consists of 14 residues.

Comments on this clonotype: The junction and the germline gene differ at one end; a read error may be behind it. The chain uses TRBV7-9 and TRBJ2-1; possible D gene TRBD1, 5 bases. The CDR3 runs 15 residues. Germline CDR1 SEHNR, CDR2 FQNEAQ (reference sequence). The CDR3 DNA reads as TGTGGCAGCAGTGACAGTTCATTCGAAAACAATGAGCAGTTCTTC. Protein product: CGSSDSSFENNEQFF.

In the case of this clonotype: One junction end disagrees with the germline gene, perhaps due to a read error. This chain links TRBV7-8 with TRBJ2-1, with 9 positions matching TRBD2. The germline CDR1 and CDR2 sequences are SGHVS and FQNEAQ. The CDR3 covers 16 residues. In nucleotides, the CDR3 is TGTACCAGCAGCTTAGTAGTAGCGGGAGATGCCAACGAGCAGTTCTTC. It codes for CTSSLVVAGDANEQFF.

This clonotype was counted a single time. Germline and junction disagree at one end, which may indicate a read error. The chain uses TRBV11-2 and TRBJ1-5, with D possibly being TRBD1 (6 bases). CDR3 size: 17 residues. Germline CDR1 is SGHAT and CDR2 is FQNNGV. The CDR3 loop is CVSSLVGVTGSNKPQHF. DNA of the CDR3: TGTGTCAGCAGTTTAGTAGGGGTAACAGGGAGCAATAAGCCCCAGCATTTT.

The chain joins TRBV4-1 to TRBJ2-1; D gene ambiguous. Germline lookup yields CDR1 MGHRA and CDR2 YSYEKL. The V end lost 8 bases, the J end lost 11 bases, and 7 bases lay between the germline ends. The CDR3 loop spans 9 amino acids. CDR3 in amino acids: CASARQQFF. CDR3 sequence (DNA): TGCGCCAGCGCGCGACAGCAGTTCTTC.

The chain joins TRBV6-6 to TRBJ2-2, with 13 positions matching TRBD2. Trimming cost V 6 bases and J 9 bases; bases outside gene matches: 13. The germline V gene has CDR1 MNHNY and CDR2 SVGAGI (reference sequence). This CDR3 region has 17 residues. The CDR3 is CASSRRTSGRNTRELFF. Here the CDR3 DNA reads TGTGCCAGCAGCCGCCGGACTAGCGGGAGAAACACACGGGAGCTGTTTTTT.